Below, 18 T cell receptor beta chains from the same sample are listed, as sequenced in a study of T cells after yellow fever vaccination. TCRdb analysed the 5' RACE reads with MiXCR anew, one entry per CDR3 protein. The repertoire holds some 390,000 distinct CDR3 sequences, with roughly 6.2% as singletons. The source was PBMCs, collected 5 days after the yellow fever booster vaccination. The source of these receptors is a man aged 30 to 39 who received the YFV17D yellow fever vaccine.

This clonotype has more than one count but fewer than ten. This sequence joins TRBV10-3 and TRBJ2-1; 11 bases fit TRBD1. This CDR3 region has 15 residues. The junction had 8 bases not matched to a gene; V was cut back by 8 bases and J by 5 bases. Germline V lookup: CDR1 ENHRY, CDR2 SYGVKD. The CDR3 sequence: CAIGRTGGHDNEQFF. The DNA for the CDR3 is TGTGCCATCGGCAGGACAGGGGGCCACGACAATGAGCAGTTCTTC.

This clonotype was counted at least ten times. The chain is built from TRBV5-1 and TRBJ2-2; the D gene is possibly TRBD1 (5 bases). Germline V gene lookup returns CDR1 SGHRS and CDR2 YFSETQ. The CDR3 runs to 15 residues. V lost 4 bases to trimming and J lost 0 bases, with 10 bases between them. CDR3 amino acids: CASSPQGANTGELFF. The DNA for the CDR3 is TGCGCCAGCAGCCCTCAGGGCGCGAACACCGGGGAGCTGTTTTTT.

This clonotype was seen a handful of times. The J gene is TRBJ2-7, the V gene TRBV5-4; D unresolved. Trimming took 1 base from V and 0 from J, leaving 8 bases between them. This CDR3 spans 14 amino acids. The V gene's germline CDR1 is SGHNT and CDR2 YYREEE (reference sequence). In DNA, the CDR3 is TGTGCCAGCAGCTTGTCCAGATTCTCCTACGAGCAGTACTTC. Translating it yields CASSLSRFSYEQYF.

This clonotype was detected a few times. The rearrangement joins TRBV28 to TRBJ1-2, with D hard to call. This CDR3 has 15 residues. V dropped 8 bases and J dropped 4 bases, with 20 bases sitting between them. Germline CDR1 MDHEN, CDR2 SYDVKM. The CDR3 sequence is CASGHLDRPIYGYTF. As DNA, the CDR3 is TGTGCCAGCGGCCACCTTGACCGGCCTATCTATGGCTACACCTTC.

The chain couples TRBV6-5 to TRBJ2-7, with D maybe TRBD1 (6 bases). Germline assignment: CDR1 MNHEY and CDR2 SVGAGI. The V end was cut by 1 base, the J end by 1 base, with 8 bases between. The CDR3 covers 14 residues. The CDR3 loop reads CASSYLGGSYEQYF. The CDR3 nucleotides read TGTGCCAGCAGTTACTTAGGGGGTTCCTACGAGCAGTACTTC.

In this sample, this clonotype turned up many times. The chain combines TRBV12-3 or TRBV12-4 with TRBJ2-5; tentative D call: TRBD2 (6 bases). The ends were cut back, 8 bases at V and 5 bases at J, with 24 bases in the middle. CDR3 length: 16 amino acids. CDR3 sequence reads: CASSTLRGGIRETQYF. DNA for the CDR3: TGTGCCAGCTCCACCCTAAGAGGAGGGATTAGGGAGACCCAGTACTTC.

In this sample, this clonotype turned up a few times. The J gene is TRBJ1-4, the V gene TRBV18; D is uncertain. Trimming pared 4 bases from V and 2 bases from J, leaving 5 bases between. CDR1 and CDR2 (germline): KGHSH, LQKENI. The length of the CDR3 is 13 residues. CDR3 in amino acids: CASSRDTNEKLFF. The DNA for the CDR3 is TGTGCCAGCTCACGGGATACTAATGAAAAACTGTTTTTT.

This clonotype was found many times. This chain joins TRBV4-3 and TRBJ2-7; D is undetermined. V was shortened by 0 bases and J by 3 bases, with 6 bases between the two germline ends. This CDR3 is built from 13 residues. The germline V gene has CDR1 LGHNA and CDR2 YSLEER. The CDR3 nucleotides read TGCGCCAGCAGCCAAGATGAGCGCTACGAGCAGTACTTC. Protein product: CASSQDERYEQYF.

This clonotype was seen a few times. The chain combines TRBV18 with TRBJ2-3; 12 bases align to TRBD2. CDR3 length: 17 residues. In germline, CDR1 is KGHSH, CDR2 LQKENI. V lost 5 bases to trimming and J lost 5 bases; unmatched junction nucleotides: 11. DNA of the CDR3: TGTGCCAGCTCATTCATCGAACCGGGACTAGCGGGAGATACGCAGTATTTT. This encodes CASSFIEPGLAGDTQYF.

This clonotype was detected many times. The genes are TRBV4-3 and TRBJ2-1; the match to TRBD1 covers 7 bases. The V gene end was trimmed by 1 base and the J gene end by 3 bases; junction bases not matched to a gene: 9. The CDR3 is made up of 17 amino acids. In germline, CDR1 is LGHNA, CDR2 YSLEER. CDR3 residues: CASSQGAPGQLYNEQFF. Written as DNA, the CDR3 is TGCGCCAGCAGCCAAGGCGCTCCGGGACAGCTCTACAATGAGCAGTTCTTC.

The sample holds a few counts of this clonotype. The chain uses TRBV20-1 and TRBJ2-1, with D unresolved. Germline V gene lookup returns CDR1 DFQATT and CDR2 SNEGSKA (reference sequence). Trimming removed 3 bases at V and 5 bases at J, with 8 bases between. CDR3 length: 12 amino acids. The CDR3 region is CSASGLNNEQFF. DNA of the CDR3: TGCAGTGCTAGCGGCCTGAACAATGAGCAGTTCTTC.

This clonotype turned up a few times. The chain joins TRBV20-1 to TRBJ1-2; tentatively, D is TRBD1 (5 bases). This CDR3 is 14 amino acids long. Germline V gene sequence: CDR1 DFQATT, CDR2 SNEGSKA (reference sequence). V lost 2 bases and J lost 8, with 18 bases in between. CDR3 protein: CSARSGPSSRGYTF. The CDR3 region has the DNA TGCAGTGCTAGATCGGGACCCTCGTCGAGAGGCTACACCTTC.

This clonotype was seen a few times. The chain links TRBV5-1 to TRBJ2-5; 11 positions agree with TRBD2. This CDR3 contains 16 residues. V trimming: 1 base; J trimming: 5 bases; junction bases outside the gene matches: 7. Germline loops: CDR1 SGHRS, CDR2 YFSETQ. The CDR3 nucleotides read TGCGCCAGCAGCTTGTTTCCTAGCGGGGGGCTTGAGACCCAGTACTTC. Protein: CASSLFPSGGLETQYF.

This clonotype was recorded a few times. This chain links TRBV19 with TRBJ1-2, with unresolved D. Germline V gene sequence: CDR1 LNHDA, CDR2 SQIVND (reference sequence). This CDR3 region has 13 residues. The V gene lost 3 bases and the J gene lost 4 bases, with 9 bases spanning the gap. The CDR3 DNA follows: TGTGCCAGTAGTATTTCGGATATCTATGGCTACACCTTC. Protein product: CASSISDIYGYTF.

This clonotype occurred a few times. This chain's CDR3 is CASSQDHTRSYNEQFF. The DNA of the CDR3 is TGCGCCAGCAGCCAAGATCACACCCGCTCCTACAATGAGCAGTTCTTC. The J gene is TRBJ2-1, the V gene TRBV4-3, with D hard to call. This CDR3 spans 16 amino acids. The germline V gene has CDR1 LGHNA and CDR2 YSLEER. Trimming cost V 0 bases and J 0 bases, with 9 bases left between them.

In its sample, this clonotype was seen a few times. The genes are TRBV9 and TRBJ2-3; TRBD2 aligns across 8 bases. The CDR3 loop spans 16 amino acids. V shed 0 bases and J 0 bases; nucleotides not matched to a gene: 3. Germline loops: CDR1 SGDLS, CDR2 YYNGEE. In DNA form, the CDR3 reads TGTGCCAGCAGCGTAGCTCCTAGCGGGAGCACAGATACGCAGTATTTT. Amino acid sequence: CASSVAPSGSTDTQYF.

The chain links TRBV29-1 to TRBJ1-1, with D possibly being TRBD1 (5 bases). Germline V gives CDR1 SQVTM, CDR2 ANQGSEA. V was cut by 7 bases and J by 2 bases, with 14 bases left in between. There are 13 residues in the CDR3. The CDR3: CSAAGTVNTEAFF. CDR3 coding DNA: TGCAGCGCCGCCGGGACGGTCAACACTGAAGCTTTCTTT.

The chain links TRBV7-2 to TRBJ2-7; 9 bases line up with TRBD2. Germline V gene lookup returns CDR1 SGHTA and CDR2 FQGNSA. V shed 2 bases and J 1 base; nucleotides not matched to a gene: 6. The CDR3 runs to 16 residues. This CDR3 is CASSLQTGLASYEQYF. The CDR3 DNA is TGTGCCAGCAGCTTACAAACGGGACTAGCATCCTACGAGCAGTACTTC.